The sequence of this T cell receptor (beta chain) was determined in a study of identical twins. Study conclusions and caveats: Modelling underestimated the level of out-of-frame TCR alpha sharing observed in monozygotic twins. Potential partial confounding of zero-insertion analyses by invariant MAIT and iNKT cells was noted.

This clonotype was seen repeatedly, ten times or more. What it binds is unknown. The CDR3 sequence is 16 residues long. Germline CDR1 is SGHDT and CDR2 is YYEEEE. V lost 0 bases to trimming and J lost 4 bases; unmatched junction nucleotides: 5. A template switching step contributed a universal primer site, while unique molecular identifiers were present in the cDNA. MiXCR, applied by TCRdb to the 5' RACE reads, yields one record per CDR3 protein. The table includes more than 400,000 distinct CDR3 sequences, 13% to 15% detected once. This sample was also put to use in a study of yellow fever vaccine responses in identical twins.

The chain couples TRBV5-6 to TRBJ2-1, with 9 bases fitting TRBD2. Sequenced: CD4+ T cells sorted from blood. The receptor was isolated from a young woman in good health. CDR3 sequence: CASSLGAGGHYNEQFF. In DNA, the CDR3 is TGTGCCAGCAGCTTGGGGGCGGGAGGGCATTACAATGAGCAGTTCTTC.